This TCR beta chain was found in a study of cytomegalovirus exposure and HLA in healthy donors. Study-wide results and limits: In vitro data verified a few CMV-associated chains as specific for CMV antigens. Reports indicated that the classifier achieved high specificity and sensitivity in diagnosing cytomegalovirus status.

The CDR3 has 17 residues. The germline gives CDR1 SQVTM, CDR2 ANQGSEA. The V gene end was trimmed by 0 bases and the J gene end by 4 bases; junction bases not matched to a gene: 5. This clone was counted between two and nine times. The antigen is undetermined. Using immunoSEQ multiplex PCR, the repertoire was profiled, and TCRdb retains in-frame clones only, with some absent. This sample carries 110,000 to 150,000 clones, roughly 90% of them seen once, and the ten largest clones take 2.5% to 3.5%. The receptor comes from a man between 18 and 29 years old in good health and CMV-seronegative. Source material: PBMCs. The rearrangement links TRBV29-1 to TRBJ2-3; 15 nucleotides line up with TRBD2. DNA of the CDR3: TGCAGCGTTGAAGATTGGACTAGCGGGGGGGCTGCAGATACGCAGTATTTT. This encodes CSVEDWTSGGAADTQYF.